A selection of T cell receptor beta chains follows, all from one sample in a study of blood T cell repertoires in COVID-19. The data were produced by immunoSEQ multiplex PCR, yet TCRdb's version contains in-frame clones alone and is incomplete. Seen here are fewer than 150,000 clones, around three quarters observed once, and the top ten hold approximately 10%. Sequencing was carried out using peripheral blood. The origin of the receptors is a human donor in a cohort sampled during active COVID-19. CDR3s include the opening cysteine and the closing phenylalanine or tryptophan. The order of the fields is V gene, J gene, clone size, D gene, CDR3 DNA, CDR3 protein. A D gene is named only where the DNA matches it firmly. Size is stated for part of the rows, as once, few or many counts, or as a class when the clone is expanded.

TRBV11-2,TRBJ1-5,once,.,TGTGCCAGCAGCTCGTGGGGGGATAGCAATCAGCCCCAGCATTTT,CASSSWGDSNQPQHF
TRBV23-1,TRBJ2-2,.,TRBD1,TGCGCCAGCAGTCAATCGCACAGGGGGAGGAGAGATCGATCCGGGGAGCTGTTTTTT,CASSQSHRGRRDRSGELFF
TRBV6-5,TRBJ2-7,.,TRBD2,TGTGCCAGCTTTATCGGCGGGGGGGGCGCCTACGAGCAGTACTTC,CASFIGGGGAYEQYF
TRBV6-5,TRBJ2-2,.,TRBD2,TGTGCCATTATGCCGGGACTAGGAAGCGGGGAGCTGTTTTTT,CAIMPGLGSGELFF
TRBV5-1,TRBJ2-6,.,.,TGCGCCAGCACCCTGCGACAGTCTGGGGCCAACGTCCTGACTTTC,CASTLRQSGANVLTF
TRBV29-1,TRBJ2-2,.,.,TGCAGCGTTGAAGAGCGAGGATTCACCGGGGAGCTGTTTTTT,CSVEERGFTGELFF
TRBV6-5,TRBJ1-5,few,TRBD1,TGTGCCAGCAGAGGGACAGTTAGCAATCAGCCCCAGCATTTT,CASRGTVSNQPQHF
TRBV6-6,TRBJ1-6,.,.,TGTGCCAGCAGTCCCCGTCCGGTGAGCTCCTATAATTCACCCCTCCACTTT,CASSPRPVSSYNSPLHF
TRBV19,TRBJ2-3,.,TRBD2,TGTGCTACAGGGCGGGGGGCTAGCACAGATACGCAGTATTTT,CATGRGASTDTQYF
TRBV13,TRBJ2-1,few,TRBD2,TGTGCCAGCAGCTTGGGGGGGGTCAATGAGCAGTTCTTC,CASSLGGVNEQFF
TRBV19,TRBJ1-2,.,.,TGTGCCAGTAGTCTATCCGGCGGGGGGGCCATTAACTATGGCTACACCTTC,CASSLSGGGAINYGYTF
TRBV3-1/TRBV3-2,TRBJ1-5,few,.,TGTGCCAGCAGCCTCGGGTCAGGGACACATCAGCCCCAGCATTTT,CASSLGSGTHQPQHF
TRBV19,TRBJ1-5,.,.,TGTGCCAGTAGTATAGATGAGGTGGCGCGCGCCCGACAGCCCCAGCATTTT,CASSIDEVARARQPQHF
TRBV10-3,TRBJ1-2,.,TRBD1,TGTGCCATCAGTGAGTCGAAAGGGGGCGAGTATGGCTACACCTTC,CAISESKGGEYGYTF
TRBV12-3/TRBV12-4,TRBJ2-7,.,TRBD1,TGTGCCAGCAGTTTAGTTGACAGGGGCGAGCAGTACTTC,CASSLVDRGEQYF
TRBV5-1,TRBJ2-1,.,.,TGCGCCAGCAGCTACGGACTTGACCCCTACAATGAGCAGTTCTTC,CASSYGLDPYNEQFF
TRBV18,TRBJ2-3,.,.,TGTGCCAGCTCACCACCCGCAGGGGTGGATACGCAGTATTTT,CASSPPAGVDTQYF
TRBV28,TRBJ1-2,once,.,TGTGCCAGCAGTTTGGGCTTCGCCTATGGCTACACCTTC,CASSLGFAYGYTF
TRBV10-2,TRBJ2-5,.,TRBD2,TGCGCCAGCTCTCCGGGACTAGCGACAGAGACCCAGTACTTC,CASSPGLATETQYF
TRBV11-2,TRBJ1-1,.,TRBD1,TGTGCCAGCAGAGGGACAGCTGAAGCTTTCTTT,CASRGTAEAFF
TRBV6-1,TRBJ1-2,.,TRBD1,TGTGCCAGCAGTGAACCGGGACAGGGGACCTATGGCTACACCTTC,CASSEPGQGTYGYTF
TRBV29-1,TRBJ2-7,.,TRBD1,TGCAGCGTTATAACAGGGGGCTACGACGAGCAGTACTTC,CSVITGGYDEQYF
TRBV4-1,TRBJ2-1,once,TRBD1,TGCGCCAGCAGCCAAGCCCTTCTGGACAGGGGATATAATGCGGGGCAGTTCTTC,CASSQALLDRGYNAGQFF
TRBV4-1,TRBJ1-6,.,.,TGCGCCAGCAGCCAAGCCCCAAGGGGGGGACCAAGCAATTCACCCCTCCACTTT,CASSQAPRGGPSNSPLHF
TRBV2,TRBJ2-7,.,TRBD2,TGTGCCGGCGGGAGAGGCTCCTACGAGCAGTACTTC,CAGGRGSYEQYF
TRBV11-3,TRBJ2-1,.,TRBD2,TGTGCCAGCAGCTTGGCCGGGGGAGGGAATGAGCAGTTCTTC,CASSLAGGGNEQFF
TRBV19,TRBJ2-6,.,.,TGTGCCACTACCCAATCTGGGGCCAACGTCCTGACTTTC,CATTQSGANVLTF
TRBV5-6,TRBJ2-5,.,TRBD2,TGTGCCAGCAGCTTGATAACTAGCGGGGGGGCTAGAGAGACCCAGTACTTC,CASSLITSGGARETQYF
TRBV28,TRBJ2-5,.,.,TGTGCCAGCAGTTTAGGACTCTCTGTCTCGGAGACCCAGTACTTC,CASSLGLSVSETQYF
TRBV5-4,TRBJ2-5,many,TRBD2,TGTGCCAGCAGCCCCGGGGGGAGATTTCAAGAGACCCAGTACTTC,CASSPGGRFQETQYF
TRBV27,TRBJ2-2,.,.,TGTGCCAGCAGTTTAATCAGGGATGGGTACGGGGAGCTGTTTTTT,CASSLIRDGYGELFF
TRBV3-1/TRBV3-2,TRBJ1-1,.,.,TGTGCCAGCAGCCAAGAAGCGCGGACACCGGGCGCTGAAGCTTTCTTT,CASSQEARTPGAEAFF
TRBV5-6,TRBJ2-3,.,.,TGTGCCAGCAGCTTGCAGGGGCTAGATACGCAGTATTTT,CASSLQGLDTQYF
TRBV7-8,TRBJ1-2,.,.,TGTGCCAGCAGCTTAGAAGGGGTGCGGGGCTATGGCTACACCTTC,CASSLEGVRGYGYTF
TRBV2,TRBJ1-2,.,.,TGTGCCAGCAGCCCCGACGGGATCAACTATGGCTACACCTTC,CASSPDGINYGYTF
TRBV7-8,TRBJ2-7,.,TRBD1,TGTGCCAGCAGTCTCTACAGGGGGCGCAACCGCGAGCAGTACTTC,CASSLYRGRNREQYF
TRBV3-1/TRBV3-2,TRBJ1-3,.,TRBD1,TGTGCCAGCAGCAGGGGACAGCCAAACACCATATATTTT,CASSRGQPNTIYF
TRBV7-6,TRBJ1-3,.,.,TGTGCCAGCAGCCCCGAGCGGCGGATATCTGGAAACACCATATATTTT,CASSPERRISGNTIYF
TRBV6-5,TRBJ1-1,.,TRBD1,TGTGCCAGCAGTTTTTGGCAGGGGGGCACTGAAGCTTTCTTT,CASSFWQGGTEAFF
TRBV19,TRBJ1-1,once,TRBD1,TGTGCCAGTAGTACAAAGGGGACAGGGTTACCTGAAGCTTTCTTT,CASSTKGTGLPEAFF
TRBV7-9,TRBJ2-7,.,.,TGTGCCAGCAGCACATCGGGATCCCCCGTCGAGTACTTC,CASSTSGSPVEYF
TRBV7-6,TRBJ1-1,.,.,TGTGCCAGCAGCTTAAGACAGAACACTGAAGCTTTCTTT,CASSLRQNTEAFF
TRBV22-1,TRBJ1-1,.,.,TGTCCTGGGAGCGCACTGGTAAGAGGGGGCACTGAAGCTTTCTTT,CPGSALVRGGTEAFF
TRBV3-1/TRBV3-2,TRBJ2-5,.,.,TGTGCCAGCAGCCAAGCAGGGGGGGAGACCCAGTACTTC,CASSQAGGETQYF
TRBV30,TRBJ1-1,.,TRBD1,TGTGCCTGGAGCGAGGACAGGGGAACTGAAGCTTTCTTT,CAWSEDRGTEAFF
TRBV6-1,TRBJ2-5,.,TRBD2,TGTGCCAGCAGTGGAGGGACTAGCGGGGGGTACCAAGAGACCCAGTACTTC,CASSGGTSGGYQETQYF
TRBV21-1,TRBJ2-7,.,.,TGTGCCAGCAGCAAAGAAGGGGACACCACGATGGGGCAGTACTTC,CASSKEGDTTMGQYF
TRBV3-1/TRBV3-2,TRBJ2-1,.,.,TGTGCCAGCAGCCCAGGCCTATCCAGGGGTTACAATGAGCAGTTCTTC,CASSPGLSRGYNEQFF
TRBV5-1,TRBJ2-3,.,TRBD1,TGCGCCAGCGTCTGGGGAAACAGGGGCAGCACAGATACGCAGTATTTT,CASVWGNRGSTDTQYF
TRBV7-9,TRBJ1-1,.,.,TGTGCCAGCACCTTACTGTCGCGGGCGGAGGACACTGAAGCTTTCTTT,CASTLLSRAEDTEAFF
TRBV5-4,TRBJ2-3,.,.,TGTGCCAGCAGCTTGGATTTGGGAGCAGCCGGGGATACGCAGTATTTT,CASSLDLGAAGDTQYF
TRBV24-1,TRBJ2-3,.,TRBD2,TGTGCCACCAGTGCCGTGACTAGCGGGAAAACCTATACGCAGTATTTT,CATSAVTSGKTYTQYF
TRBV2,TRBJ2-2,.,TRBD2,TGTGCCAGCAAGGTGGGGATAGCGGGCGGGGAGCTGTTTTTT,CASKVGIAGGELFF
TRBV2,TRBJ1-5,few,.,TGTGCCAGCAGTGAAGGCCAGGGTTGGGGTCAGCCCCAGCATTTT,CASSEGQGWGQPQHF
TRBV30,TRBJ2-3,.,TRBD2,TGTGCCTGGAGTCCTTTGAGCGGGGCCACAGATACGCAGTATTTT,CAWSPLSGATDTQYF
TRBV7-9,TRBJ1-1,.,.,TGTGCCAGCAGCTTAGCGGGCCGGTCTGAAGCTTTCTTT,CASSLAGRSEAFF
TRBV10-1,TRBJ2-3,once,TRBD2,TGCGCCAGCAGTGAGCGAGCGGGGATTGGAGATACGCAGTATTTT,CASSERAGIGDTQYF
TRBV5-5,TRBJ2-7,.,TRBD1,TGTGCCAGCAGCCCTCGGGACAGTTCTTCCTACGAGCAGTACTTC,CASSPRDSSSYEQYF
TRBV19,TRBJ2-7,.,.,TGTGCCAGTAGTATGCAGGGTTTACGGACCTACGAGCAGTACTTC,CASSMQGLRTYEQYF